The clone carrying this T cell receptor (beta chain) was seen repeatedly, ten times or more. Antigen: not known. A read error may account for a junction end that differs from germline. The study included ophthalmopathy patients with Clinical Activity Score at least 3, NOSPECS grade at least 4 and duration under 3 months. RNA transcripts yielded amplified TCR beta CDR3 regions. TCR CDR3 underwent first-round RT-PCR with the HTBI primer set. TCRdb processed the multiplex PCR reads anew with MiXCR; each CDR3 protein has one entry. The sample records hundreds of thousands of distinct CDR3 sequences, 24% being singletons. The sample originates from a study of T cells in Graves' hyperthyroidism and ophthalmopathy. Study findings and constraints: Blood shared most expanded thyroid clonotypes above 0.001.

This CDR3 contains 15 residues. CDR1 is SGHRS, CDR2 YFSETQ, per germline. The V gene is TRBV5-1, the J gene TRBJ2-5, with 13 bases fitting TRBD2. The source material was blood. This sequence was found in a woman aged 25 to 39 with Graves' ophthalmopathy. The CDR3 sequence is CASSLTSGGQETQYF. DNA of the CDR3: TGTGCCAGCAGCTTGACTAGCGGGGGGCAAGAGACCCAGTACTTC. The whole variable domain, filled in from reference TRBV5-1 and TRBJ2-5, reads KAGVTQTPRYLIKTRGQQVTLSCSPISGHRSVSWYQQTPGQGLQFLFEYFSETQRNKGNFPGRFSGRQFSNSRSEMNVSTLELGDSALYLCASSLTSGGQETQYFGPGTRLLVL.